This T cell receptor (beta chain) derives from a study of shared clonotypes between healthy human individuals (TCRdb year 2020). Study-level background: A couple of women and three men aged 18 to 49 years were included in the cohort. Each donor's leukapheresis produced roughly between roughly 0.85 and 9.5 billion PBMCs. The study deeply sequenced blood TCR repertoires of about 5 healthy adults to estimate repertoire size and the extent of clonotype sharing between individuals. To increase sequencing depth and limit assay-specific biases, different laboratories used diverse techniques to prepare libraries and sequence TCR repertoires. For each donor, three plates each were used for CD4 naive and CD4 memory, two plates were used for CD8 naive, and one plate was used for CD8 memory. Broader findings and caveats from the paper: Because the study included a small number of donors, the genetic and exposure-history diversity represented was limited. Based on pairwise subsampling, the degree of clonotype sharing among donors was expected to be affected by sequencing depth. Incomplete sequencing was indicated by rarefaction of sorted-subset datasets, despite the large sequencing depth. Across a handful of donors, around 5% of naive CD4, approximately 3.6% of naive CD8, 2.3% of memory CD4, and around 0.4% of memory CD8 clonotypes were shared. Clonotypes shared by all four sorted-subset donors showed higher generation probabilities than non-shared clonotypes. Sampling was restricted to blood, and TCR repertoires in tissue are likely to differ from TCR repertoires in blood. Naive subsets generally had larger estimated clonotype richness than memory subsets did.

For the CD8 naive samples, CD45RO-negative cells were positively selected for CCR7, yielding a CD45RA+CCR7+ population from which TemRA cells were excluded. The donors were healthy, HIV-negative adults who had no recently reported acute infections or vaccinations. Only Caucasian adults living in Nashville, Tennessee, USA were represented among the donors. Blood was collected by leukapheresis, and PBMCs were isolated by Ficoll-Histopaque density gradient centrifugation and then cryopreserved in liquid nitrogen vapor phase. Analytical flow cytometry was used to check the purity and quantity of every magnetically sorted T cell population. Each sorted fraction had its genomic DNA isolated and then quantified by UV absorbance on a Nanodrop 2000c. V is cut by 0 bases and J by 3 bases, and the space between the germline ends is 9 bases. CDR3 length: 14 amino acids, cysteine to phenylalanine. CDR3 DNA is the only sequence kept; it has 42 bases, read in frame from the first base. Looking up the germline V gene yields CDR1 SGHRS and CDR2 YFSETQ.

Using the deep immunoSEQ assay, TCR CDR3 regions were amplified from genomic DNA by multiplex PCR. Extracted genomic DNA from each cell subset was distributed evenly across all wells of several immunoSEQ 96-well plates, and each plate was treated as a replicate. For sorted subsets, 200 to 250 ng of genomic DNA, equivalent to some 30,000 T cell genomes, went into each replicate PCR. The purified libraries were quantified using a Qubit 3.0 fluorometer, sized with a Bioanalyzer 2100, and then quantified again using the KAPA Library Quantification kit. Each immunoSEQ 96-well plate was sequenced on its own single-read 150-cycle Illumina NextSeq 550 flow cell. Per the original workflow: The immunoSEQ output contained only junctional sequences without quality scores, so filtering could not match that applied to full-length reads. To assign V/J genes and CDR3, sequences were annotated using PyIR, a Python wrapper for IgBLAST v1.9, with IMGT germline references. Reads were removed for weak V/J assignments (E-value above 1e-6), missing CDR3, stop codons, out-of-frame junctions, or ambiguous translated residues. V3J clonotypes were defined as sequences sharing an identical inferred V gene, J gene, and CDR3 amino acid sequence. The percentage overlap between two repertoires was calculated by dividing the number of shared unique clonotypes by the size of the smaller repertoire. RTK rarefaction, the Chao1 estimator, and Recon v2.1 estimates of unobserved clonotypes were used to assess repertoire richness. Generation probabilities were computed with OLGA for all TCRbeta clonotypes obtained by the gDNA method from a handful of donors. Held by TCRdb, this immuneACCESS table contains in-frame sequences only and omits some clones. Under half of the omission traces to an unresolved V gene where checked; the cause of the rest is unknown. From that table come the V and J calls and clone size; the DNA was used to work out D and trimming. This sample holds some 600,000 clones; about 96% were observed only once. Approximately 0.12% of the sample lies in the top ten.

A note on this clone: Its antigen is currently not known. Per-base quality was not reported, and no clone a single base away is much larger than it.

The chain is encoded by TRBV5-1 joined to TRBJ1-1; confidence is insufficient to name the D gene. The TCR originated in a woman aged 25 to 39 in good health. The material sequenced was naive CD8+ T cells sorted from blood. Explained via the paper, the cell subset or site label denotes: CD45RA+CCR7+. The CDR3 region reads CASSLAVSDTEAFF. The DNA sequence is given as TGCGCCAGCAGCTTGGCAGTTTCCGACACTGAAGCTTTCTTT.